Given below is one T cell receptor beta chain in context. What it binds is unknown. The data originate from a study of T cell responses to AZD1222 COVID-19 vaccine. This CDR3 has 14 amino acids. Trimming pared 4 bases from V and 0 bases from J, leaving 11 bases between. The germline V gene encodes CDR1 SQVTM and CDR2 ANQGSEA. General study results and limits: Sampling that yielded the repertoires occurred only after the peak T cell response. Donors were largely white British and mainly female; clonal diversity was possibly underestimated.

Using immunoSEQ multiplex PCR, the repertoire was profiled, and TCRdb retains in-frame clones only, with some absent. The table has approximately 140,000 clones, about 93% seen once; the top ten hold roughly 1.3%. The chain combines TRBV29-1 with TRBJ2-3; D uncertain. Sequenced here: peripheral blood, sampled on day 0 of AZD1222 vaccination. This TCR came from an adult in good health. The CDR3 DNA reads as TGCAGCGTTGCAGCTCCCCATAGCACAGATACGCAGTATTTT. The encoded protein is CSVAAPHSTDTQYF.